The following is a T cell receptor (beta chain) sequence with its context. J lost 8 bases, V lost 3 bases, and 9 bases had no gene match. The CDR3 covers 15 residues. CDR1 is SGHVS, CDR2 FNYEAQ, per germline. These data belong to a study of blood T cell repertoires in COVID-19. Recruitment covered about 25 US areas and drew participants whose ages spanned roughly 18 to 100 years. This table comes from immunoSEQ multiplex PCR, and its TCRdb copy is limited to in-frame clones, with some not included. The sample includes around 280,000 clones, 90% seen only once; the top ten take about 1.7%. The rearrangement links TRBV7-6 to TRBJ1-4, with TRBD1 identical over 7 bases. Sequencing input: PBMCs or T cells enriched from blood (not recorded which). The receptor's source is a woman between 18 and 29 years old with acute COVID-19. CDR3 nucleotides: TGTGCCAGCAGCTTGACCGTGACAGGGAACGAAAAACTGTTTTTT. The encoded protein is CASSLTVTGNEKLFF. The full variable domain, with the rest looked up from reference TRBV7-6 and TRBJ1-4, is GAGVSQSPRYKVTKRGQDVALRCDPISGHVSLYWYRQALGQGPEFLTYFNYEAQQDKSGLPNDRFSAERPEGSISTLTIQRTEQRDSAMYRCASSLTVTGNEKLFFGSGTQLSVL.